The sequence of this T cell receptor (beta chain) was determined in a study of cytomegalovirus exposure and HLA in healthy donors. Study as a whole: Assignment to the Caucasian-associated ancestry cluster applied to less than 85% of the 350 to 500 genotyped donors. Study outcomes and limitations: TCR beta chains associated with HLA were, in a later analysis, more clonally expanded than equally common others. Productive status was seen about 90% or about 30% of the time for most TCR beta V segments in an earlier analysis.

With 60 Vbeta and 13 Jbeta primers, the PCR was carried out. Profiling relied on immunoSEQ multiplex PCR, and the TCRdb table lists in-frame clones only, not all of them. The sample records approximately 120,000 clones, about 86% being singletons. This CDR3 region has 14 residues. Trimming removed 3 bases from V and 0 bases from J, with 9 bases in between. Germline CDR1 and CDR2: LGHNT and FRNRAP. Concerning this clone itself: Antigen specificity is unknown.

Material: PBMCs. This chain joins TRBV12-5 and TRBJ2-7; D is perhaps TRBD1 (5 bases). The sequence was collected from a woman aged 30 to 39 in good health and CMV-seronegative. DNA of the CDR3: TGTGCTAGTGGTTTCTACAGGAGCTCCTACGAGCAGTACTTC. Translation gives CASGFYRSSYEQYF.